The TCR beta chain described here comes from a study of T cells in Graves' hyperthyroidism and ophthalmopathy. Turning to the study itself: At the time of initial diagnosis and before any treatment, peripheral blood was collected.

TCR beta CDR3 regions were amplified from RNA transcripts. The HTBI primer set was used in a first-round RT-PCR of the TCR CDR3. TCRdb reprocessed the multiplex PCR reads with MiXCR, giving one entry per CDR3 protein. The sample includes about 500,000 distinct CDR3 sequences, roughly 15% of them seen just once. This clonotype was picked up a small number of times. Its specificity is not known. Looked up from germline, CDR1 is KGHSH and CDR2 is LQKENI. V lost 4 bases to trimming and J lost 5 bases; unmatched junction nucleotides: 5. This CDR3 has 14 residues. The study's findings and limits: Most clonotypes that expanded in the thyroid above 0.001 also showed up in blood. Ophthalmopathy cases were set apart from stable hyperthyroidism by a 13 V-J model.

V usage is TRBV18 and J usage is TRBJ2-5; 9 nucleotides match TRBD1. The sequenced sample consisted of blood. The source is a woman aged 30 to 39 with Graves' ophthalmopathy. In DNA, the CDR3 is TGTGCCAGCTCACATGGACAGGGGTCGGAGACCCAGTACTTC. The encoded protein is CASSHGQGSETQYF.